The 17 T cell receptor beta chains in this list originate from one sample, sequenced in a study of cytotoxic CD8 clonotypes in ibrutinib-treated CLL. TCRdb keeps only in-frame clones here, not all; method: immunoSEQ multiplex PCR. The table lists about 92,000 clones, approximately 80% of them singletons. Sample: PBMCs, taken after 24 months of ibrutinib treatment. These receptors originate from a human donor with chronic lymphocytic leukemia.

J is TRBJ2-3 and V is TRBV7-3, with 15 bases matching TRBD2. Trimming removed 5 bases from V and 3 bases from J; junction bases left unmatched: 9. The CDR3 length is 18 residues. In germline, CDR1 is SGHTA, CDR2 FQGTGA. CDR3 in amino acids: CASSLKGLAGGGTDTQYF. The CDR3 nucleotides are TGTGCCAGCAGCCTCAAGGGACTAGCGGGAGGTGGGACAGATACGCAGTATTTT.

CDR3 DNA: TGTGCTAGTGGTTTGAGGCCCTGGGGGGGTATTAGCAATCAGCCCCAGCATTTT. Protein product: CASGLRPWGGISNQPQHF. This sequence joins TRBV12-5 and TRBJ1-5, with a weak D call TRBD1 (5 bases). The CDR3 has 18 amino acids. CDR1 is LGHNT and CDR2 is FRNRAP in the germline V gene. The ends were cut back, 2 bases at V and 0 bases at J, with 17 bases in the middle.

This sequence joins TRBV21-1 and TRBJ2-7; the table's D call, TRBD2, has no DNA check behind it. TRBV21-1 is assigned pseudogene status. CDR3 length: 13 amino acids. This chain's CDR3 is CASSFPTRYEQYF. The CDR3 DNA is TGTGCCAGCAGCTTCCCAACCCGGTACGAGCAGTACTTC.

This chain links TRBV28 with TRBJ2-7; 8 bases align to TRBD2. V shed 6 bases and J 3 bases; nucleotides not matched to a gene: 10. Germline V lookup: CDR1 MDHEN, CDR2 SYDVKM. This CDR3 is built from 15 residues. CDR3 loop: CASRPRVAGYYEQYF. In DNA, the CDR3 is TGTGCCAGCAGACCGAGGGTAGCGGGGTACTACGAGCAGTACTTC.

The chain combines TRBV5-6 with TRBJ2-5; D call uncertain. Trimming cost V 2 bases and J 0 bases, with 11 bases left between them. The CDR3 runs 15 residues. CDR1 and CDR2 (germline): SGHDT, YYEEEE. The CDR3 DNA is TGTGCCAGCAGCTTTAGTATAGTCGACCAAGAGACCCAGTACTTC. Residues: CASSFSIVDQETQYF.

This clone showed up just once. The V gene is TRBV27, the J gene TRBJ2-7; 8 bases are shared with TRBD2. The CDR3 has 15 amino acids. The V gene end was trimmed by 6 bases and the J gene end by 2 bases; junction bases not matched to a gene: 9. CDR1 and CDR2 (germline): MNHEY, SMNVEV (reference sequence). The CDR3 spells CASRPLAGTTYEQYF. In DNA, the CDR3 is TGTGCCAGCAGACCCCTAGCGGGTACAACCTACGAGCAGTACTTC.

The chain joins TRBV7-9 to TRBJ2-1, with a possible D match to TRBD2 (5 bases). The CDR3 length is 14 residues. Germline CDR1 SEHNR, CDR2 FQNEAQ (reference sequence). CDR3 residues: CAIPPGSSYNEQFF. CDR3 bases: TGTGCGATACCCCCGGGGAGCTCCTACAATGAGCAGTTCTTC.

CDR3 sequence: CATISTGYGYTF. In nucleotides, the CDR3 is TGTGCCACCATATCGACGGGCTATGGCTACACCTTC. V gene TRBV19 combines with J gene TRBJ1-2; D remains ambiguous. CDR1 LNHDA and CDR2 SQIVND come from the germline V gene (reference sequence). V lost 10 bases, J lost 4 bases, and 13 bases lay in between. CDR3 size: 12 residues.

The chain couples TRBV7-9 to TRBJ1-2; D call uncertain. CDR3 size: 12 residues. V lost 2 bases, J lost 2 bases, and 3 bases lay in between. Germline V gene data show CDR1 as SEHNR and CDR2 as FQNEAQ (reference sequence). In nucleotides, the CDR3 is TGTGCCAGCAGCTTACAGAACTATGGCTACACCTTC. Translating gives CASSLQNYGYTF. The whole variable domain, filled in from reference TRBV7-9 and TRBJ1-2, reads DTGVSQNPRHKITKRGQNVTFRCDPISEHNRLYWYRQTLGQGPEFLTYFQNEAQLEKSRLLSDRFSAERPKGSFSTLEIQRTEQGDSAMYLCASSLQNYGYTFGSGTRLTVV.

This clone was seen many times. The genes are TRBV27 and TRBJ1-5, with D tentatively TRBD1 (5 bases). Germline CDR1 MNHEY, CDR2 SMNVEV (reference sequence). Trimming took off 4 bases at V and 6 bases at J, with 13 bases between the two ends. The CDR3 has 14 amino acids. CDR3 bases: TGTGCCAGCAGTTCCACAGGCCCCGCTCAGCCCCAGCATTTT. Its protein is CASSSTGPAQPQHF.

This sequence joins TRBV25-1 and TRBJ2-3, with a tentative D call TRBD1 (5 bases). CDR1 is MGHDK and CDR2 is SYGVNS in the germline V gene. This CDR3 region has 15 residues. V shed 3 bases and J shed 6 bases, with 16 bases lying between them. The CDR3 sequence: CASSDGQGFRDTQYF. The CDR3 region has the DNA TGTGCCAGCAGTGACGGGCAGGGCTTTAGGGATACGCAGTATTTT.

The V and J genes are TRBV7-9 and TRBJ1-2; D ambiguous. The CDR3 totals 14 residues. CDR1 is SEHNR, CDR2 FQNEAQ, per germline (reference sequence). V was trimmed by 5 bases and J by 2 bases, leaving 12 bases between them. This CDR3 reads CASSQIERNYGYTF. In DNA, the CDR3 is TGTGCCAGCAGCCAAATCGAGAGAAACTATGGCTACACCTTC.

This chain connects TRBV18 to TRBJ2-7; TRBD1 matches 11 bases. The junction had 4 bases not matched to a gene; V was cut back by 4 bases and J by 2 bases. CDR1 KGHSH and CDR2 LQKENI come from the germline V gene. The CDR3 covers 15 residues. The CDR3 coding sequence is TGTGCCAGCTCACTGGGACAGGGGGATACCTACGAGCAGTACTTC. Protein: CASSLGQGDTYEQYF.

This rearrangement joins TRBV29-1 to TRBJ2-3; 13 bases fit TRBD2. The trim removed 7 bases at V and 6 bases at J, leaving 7 bases unmatched. The germline gives CDR1 SQVTM, CDR2 ANQGSEA. The CDR3 loop spans 14 amino acids. CDR3 loop: CSDPLAGGPDTQYF. The CDR3 bases are TGCAGCGACCCACTAGCGGGAGGGCCGGATACGCAGTATTTT.

This clone was observed a few times. The chain carries TRBV5-6 and TRBJ2-7, with D perhaps TRBD1 (6 bases). The V and J ends lost 3 bases and 5 bases respectively, with 18 bases between them. CDR1 is SGHDT and CDR2 is YYEEEE in the germline V gene. This CDR3 contains 15 residues. The CDR3 reads CASSSTRGPRNEQYF. The CDR3 region has the DNA TGTGCCAGCAGCTCCACCAGGGGACCTCGGAACGAGCAGTACTTC.

V is TRBV2 and J is TRBJ2-1, with TRBD2 identical over 8 bases. The CDR3 has 18 residues. J was trimmed by 2 bases and V by 1 base; bases with no gene match: 10. Germline lookup yields CDR1 SNHLY and CDR2 FYNNEI. The DNA for the CDR3 is TGTGCCAGCAGTGAAGGGTACGGTAGCGGGGAGACCTACAATGAGCAGTTCTTC. Protein sequence: CASSEGYGSGETYNEQFF.

The count of this clone is one. The chain has TRBV19 and TRBJ2-1, with 8 bases matching TRBD2. V lost 10 bases to trimming and J lost 1 base; unmatched junction nucleotides: 15. This CDR3 has 17 amino acids. Germline assignment: CDR1 LNHDA and CDR2 SQIVND (reference sequence). The CDR3 DNA reads as TGTGCCACCTTTCGCGGGAGGATTACCGGATCCTACAATGAGCAGTTCTTC. This codes for CATFRGRITGSYNEQFF.